The clone carrying this T cell receptor (beta chain) appeared a few times. The antigen remains unidentified. Quantitative 5'-RACE was performed with molecular barcodes, and it yielded the TCR beta libraries. Via MiXCR, TCRdb re-called the 5' RACE reads, giving one row per CDR3 protein. The sample carries more than 400,000 distinct CDR3 sequences, roughly 5% recorded once. CDR1 SGHTA and CDR2 FQGNSA come from the germline V gene. The CDR3 has 16 residues. Trimming cost V 5 bases and J 6 bases, with 19 bases left between them. The source of the sample is a study of CD8 T cells in ankylosing spondylitis. Study-wide points: Earlier reports found some motif variants in synovial fluid and blood in reactive arthritis. Seven to nine highly homologous variants formed a TCR beta motif that appeared characteristic of ankylosing spondylitis blood. Disease-linked clones were reportedly significantly enriched in matched ankylosing spondylitis synovial fluid.

The TCR originated in a male donor with ankylosing spondylitis. Sequenced input: blood, either unsorted or a sorted T cell fraction (not recorded which). This chain joins TRBV7-2 and TRBJ2-2; D ambiguous. DNA of the CDR3: TGTGCCAGCAGCCCGGTCCAGCTTACGGGCGCCGGGGAGCTGTTTTTT. Its translation is CASSPVQLTGAGELFF.